This TCR beta chain stems from a study of cytomegalovirus exposure and HLA in healthy donors. About the study: Of the donors genotyped, several hundred in all, about 80% fell in the Caucasian-associated ancestry cluster. Findings of the study overall: Cytomegalovirus-associated status was assigned to about 160 TCR beta chains. Across donors, presence/absence analyses took sequencing depth to be roughly uniform.

PCR involved 60 Vbeta and 13 Jbeta primers. Authors' processing steps: A follow-up analysis tallied around 80 million unique TCR beta chains, some 11 million shared. Clones were sequenced by immunoSEQ multiplex PCR, and TCRdb holds only the in-frame ones, with some missing. V, J and clone size were drawn from that table, and D and trimming were deduced from the DNA. The sample yields some 150,000 clones, less than 65% seen once. A word on this clone: Its antigen is not identified.

The CDR3 consists of 18 residues. Germline-derived CDR1 and CDR2 are LNHNV and YYDKDF (reference sequence). J was trimmed by 3 bases and V by 1 base; bases with no gene match: 7. The TCR was taken from a woman aged 25 to 39 in good health and CMV-seropositive. The sequencing input was PBMCs. The chain recombines TRBV15 with TRBJ2-5; 14 positions match TRBD2. CDR3 protein: CATSRGLAGGLGEETQYF. The CDR3 DNA sequence: TGTGCCACCAGCAGAGGACTAGCGGGGGGGCTTGGGGAAGAGACCCAGTACTTC. The variable domain in full, completed from reference TRBV15 and TRBJ2-5, reads DAMVIQNPRYQVTQFGKPVTLSCSQTLNHNVMYWYQQKSSQAPKLLFHYYDKDFNNEADTPDNFQSRRPNTSFCFLDIRSPGLGDTAMYLCATSRGLAGGLGEETQYFGPGTRLLVL.